This T cell receptor (beta chain) was captured by sequencing in a study of OX40 agonist ivuxolimab in advanced cancers. Background on the study: An anti-OX40 (CD134) antibody with agonistic activity, ivuxolimab, was administered to patients.

The protocol was immunoSEQ multiplex PCR, while the TCRdb copy is restricted to in-frame clones and leaves out a portion. Of roughly 48,000 clones in the sample, 75% to 85% were seen once. V lost 2 bases and J lost 5; bases outside the gene matches: 3. Germline lookup yields CDR1 KGHSH and CDR2 LQKENI. The CDR3 totals 14 residues. The clonotype comes from an adult with an advanced solid tumor such as melanoma, head and neck, liver or kidney cancer. The material was CD4+ or CD8+ T cells sorted from blood, obtained in a trial of the OX40 agonist ivuxolimab. The chain recombines TRBV18 with TRBJ2-5, with 9 bases lining up with TRBD1. The CDR3 is CASSPGTGRETQYF. CDR3 in DNA: TGTGCCAGCTCACCAGGGACAGGGCGGGAGACCCAGTACTTC.